The entry below describes one T cell receptor beta chain. Its specific antigen is unknown. It has no much larger one-base neighbor in the sample; base qualities were not kept. This record belongs to a study of shared clonotypes between healthy human individuals (dated by TCRdb to the early 2020s). Describing the broader study: The cohort comprised a couple of women and a few men aged 18 to 49 years. Between about 0.94 and 8.9 billion PBMCs per donor were obtained by leukapheresis. To increase sequencing depth and limit assay-specific biases, different laboratories used diverse techniques to prepare libraries and sequence TCR repertoires. The study deeply sequenced blood TCR repertoires of roughly five healthy adults to estimate repertoire size and the extent of clonotype sharing between individuals. For each donor, CD4 naive and CD4 memory were each given three plates, CD8 naive was given two plates, and CD8 memory was given one plate. Beyond this particular receptor, the publication reports: Incomplete sequencing was indicated by rarefaction of sorted-subset datasets, despite the large sequencing depth. Sampling was restricted to blood, and TCR repertoires in tissues likely differ from the TCR repertoires found in blood. Across a handful of donors, approximately 4.9% of naive CD4, around 3.5% of naive CD8, under 2.5% of memory CD4, and about 0.44% of memory CD8 clonotypes were shared. Naive subsets generally had larger estimated clonotype richness than memory subsets did. Higher generation probabilities were observed for clonotypes shared by all four sorted-subset donors than for non-shared clonotypes. Pairwise subsampling indicated that sequencing depth was expected to affect the degree of clonotype sharing among donors. The genetic and exposure-history diversity represented was limited by the small number of donors.

From V the trimming removes 0 bases and from J it removes 6 bases, while the gene matches leave 10 bases of the junction unaccounted for. The CDR3 covers 16 residues, taking in both the cysteine and the phenylalanine. The CDR3 DNA has 48 bases and is translated from base 1. The germline V gene sets CDR1 to SGHRS and CDR2 to YFSETQ. Using the deep immunoSEQ assay, multiplex PCR amplified TCR CDR3 regions from genomic DNA. Extracted genomic DNA from each cell subset was distributed evenly across all wells of several immunoSEQ 96-well plates, and each plate was treated as a replicate. Each replicate PCR for sorted subsets received approximately 200 ng genomic DNA, equal to 28,000 or so T cell genomes. Purified libraries were quantified with a Qubit 3.0 fluorometer, sized on a Bioanalyzer 2100, and re-quantified with the KAPA Library Quantification kit. Every immunoSEQ 96-well plate was sequenced on a separate single-read 150-cycle Illumina NextSeq 550 flow cell. Regarding the original processing steps: Because the immunoSEQ output included only junctional sequences and no quality scores, the filtering could not be the same as the filtering used for full-length reads. Sequences were annotated with PyIR, a Python wrapper for IgBLAST v1.9, using IMGT germline references to assign V/J genes and CDR3. Reads were filtered out if the reads had weak V/J assignments (E-value above 1e-6), no CDR3, stop codons, out-of-frame junctions, or ambiguous translated residues. V3J clonotypes were defined as sequences sharing the same inferred V gene, J gene, and CDR3 amino acid sequence. Percentage overlap between repertoires was computed as shared unique clonotypes divided by the size of the smaller repertoire. RTK rarefaction, the Chao1 estimator, and Recon v2.1 estimates of unobserved clonotypes were used to assess repertoire richness. Generation probabilities were computed with OLGA for all TCRbeta clonotypes obtained by the gDNA method from several donors. As stored in TCRdb, this immuneACCESS dataset retains in-frame rearrangements with V and J assigned. A fraction of the clones does not appear; measured against another copy, unresolved V genes explain less than half of the discrepancy, and the remainder lacks a known reason. From that table come the V and J calls and clone size; the DNA was used to work out D and trimming. The sample contains approximately 1,000,000 clones, 78% of them found a single time. Of the sample, 0.52% falls within the top ten clones.

Healthy HIV-negative adults with no recently reported acute infections or vaccinations were included as donors. Every donor was a Caucasian adult living in Nashville, Tennessee, USA. CD4+ T cells were enriched by magnetic negative selection, after which naive cells were positively selected on CD45RA and the negative fraction was taken as the memory subset. Blood was obtained by leukapheresis, after which PBMCs were separated by Ficoll-Histopaque density gradient centrifugation and cryopreserved in liquid nitrogen vapor phase. Purity and quantity of every magnetically sorted T cell population were checked by analytical flow cytometry. Each sorted fraction had its genomic DNA isolated and then quantified by UV absorbance on a Nanodrop 2000c.

The chain uses TRBV5-1 and TRBJ2-7, with 9 junctional bases fitting TRBD2. The source material was memory CD4+ T cells from PBMCs. Taken with the paper, the label for cell subset or site translates to: CD45RA-negative fraction. This TCR came from a man in his late teens or twenties in good health. Some clones in this sample may be carry-over from other donors' samples. At the DNA level, the sequence is TGCGCCAGCAGCTTGGAACCCCTAGCGGGAATCTCCGAGCAGTACTTC. This gives the protein CASSLEPLAGISEQYF.